Below are 21 T cell receptor beta chains sequenced from a single sample in a study of OX40 agonist ivuxolimab in advanced cancers. Profiling relied on immunoSEQ multiplex PCR, and the TCRdb table lists in-frame clones only, not all of them. The table has around 32,000 clones, roughly nine tenths seen once. Sequenced here: CD4+ or CD8+ T cells sorted from blood, sampled in a trial of the OX40 agonist ivuxolimab. These receptors were obtained from an adult with an advanced solid tumor such as melanoma, head and neck, liver or kidney cancer.

The sample holds a few counts of this clone. The V and J genes are TRBV7-6 and TRBJ2-5; 8 bases align to TRBD1. J lost 6 bases, V lost 3 bases, and 9 bases had no gene match. The CDR3 sequence is 15 residues long. From germline, CDR1 is SGHVS and CDR2 FNYEAQ. DNA for the CDR3: TGTGCCAGCAGCTTTACCGGACAGGGTTTGAAGACCCAGTACTTC. This sequence encodes CASSFTGQGLKTQYF.

The J gene is TRBJ1-1, the V gene TRBV4-1, with D unclear. V lost 3 bases, J lost 6 bases, and 11 bases lay in between. The CDR3 contains 13 residues. The germline V gene encodes CDR1 MGHRA and CDR2 YSYEKL. The CDR3 here is CASSHAGGSEAFF. The DNA of the CDR3 is TGCGCCAGCAGCCATGCGGGAGGATCTGAAGCTTTCTTT.

The chain couples TRBV9 to TRBJ2-1; TRBD2 matches at 10 bases. The V and J ends lost 3 bases and 12 bases, in that order; junction bases with no gene match: 12. Germline V CDR1 and CDR2: SGDLS, YYNGEE. The CDR3 sequence is 15 residues long. The CDR3, as DNA: TGTGCCAGCAGCGCGGGGAGCGGGGGGGCCGGAGGGCAGTTCTTC. Translating it yields CASSAGSGGAGGQFF.

CDR3 bases: TGTGCCAGCAGGGGGACAGGATTCTACGAGCAGTACTTC. Translating it yields CASRGTGFYEQYF. This chain links TRBV2 with TRBJ2-7; 8 bases are shared with TRBD1. The CDR3 is 13 amino acids. The germline CDR1 and CDR2 sequences are SNHLY and FYNNEI. The trim removed 6 bases at V and 3 bases at J, leaving 4 bases unmatched. The variable domain in full, with the rest retrieved from reference TRBV2 and TRBJ2-7, is EPEVTQTPSHQVTQMGQEVILRCVPISNHLYFYWYRQILGQKVEFLVSFYNNEISEKSEIFDDQFSVERPDGSNFTLKIRSTKLEDSAMYFCASRGTGFYEQYFGPGTRLTVT.

This chain connects TRBV30 to TRBJ1-2; TRBD1 is a possible D gene (5 bases). CDR1 is GTSNPN, CDR2 SVGIG, per germline (reference sequence). CDR3 length equals 15 residues. V was clipped by 0 bases and J by 4 bases, with 15 bases between them. The CDR3 protein is CAWSVLGDRGYGYTF. CDR3 nucleotide sequence: TGTGCCTGGAGTGTACTGGGGGACCGGGGCTATGGCTACACCTTC.

This chain uses TRBV6-5 with TRBJ2-3; D unclear. The CDR3 extends over 14 amino acids. Germline V gene lookup returns CDR1 MNHEY and CDR2 SVGAGI. V lost 5 bases, J lost 0 bases, and 9 bases lay in between. This CDR3 reads CASSGESSTDTQYF. Written as DNA, the CDR3 is TGTGCCAGCAGTGGAGAATCTAGCACAGATACGCAGTATTTT.

The chain recombines TRBV21-1 with TRBJ2-6; the DNA was not compared with TRBD1, the D call given in the table. TRBV21-1 is a documented pseudogene. The CDR3 is 17 residues long. CDR3 loop: CASMGQVPLSGANVLTF. CDR3 sequence (DNA): TGTGCCAGCATGGGACAGGTCCCACTCTCTGGGGCCAACGTCCTGACTTTC.

The CDR3 reads CAISDAEGSLVGYTF. The CDR3 coding sequence is TGTGCCATCAGTGATGCTGAAGGGTCCCTAGTTGGCTACACCTTC. V and J are TRBV10-3 and TRBJ1-2, with D unresolved. CDR1 and CDR2 from the germline V gene are ENHRY and SYGVKD. The CDR3 is 15 amino acids. The V and J ends lost 3 bases and 7 bases respectively, with 18 bases between them.

The gene calls are TRBV14 and TRBJ2-7, with TRBD2 identical over 10 bases. The CDR3 consists of 23 residues. J was trimmed by 1 base and V by 1 base; bases with no gene match: 25. From germline, CDR1 is SGHDN and CDR2 FVKESK. The CDR3 loop reads CASSQVPGVFFASGSGASYEQYF. The CDR3 DNA follows: TGTGCCAGCAGCCAAGTTCCAGGGGTTTTTTTCGCTAGCGGGAGTGGTGCGTCCTACGAGCAGTACTTC.

The chain uses TRBV6-1 and TRBJ1-1; D is perhaps TRBD1 (6 bases). CDR3 length: 14 amino acids. V lost 6 bases to trimming and J lost 5 bases, with 16 bases between them. The germline gives CDR1 MNHNS, CDR2 SASEGT. CDR3 in amino acids: CASRQQGWRTEAFF. For the CDR3, the DNA is TGTGCCAGCAGACAACAGGGATGGAGGACTGAAGCTTTCTTT.

The J gene is TRBJ2-5, the V gene TRBV7-7; TRBD2 is a possible D gene (5 bases). The CDR3 length is 15 residues. V was pared by 5 bases and J by 4 bases, with 17 bases between. CDR1 is SSHAT, CDR2 FNYEAQ, per germline (reference sequence). Written as DNA, the CDR3 is TGTGCCAGCAGCCTAGACCCGGGGTCGGGAGAGACCCAGTACTTC. Its protein is CASSLDPGSGETQYF.

The chain combines TRBV9 with TRBJ2-3, with D hard to call. Germline CDR1 is SGDLS and CDR2 is YYNGEE. This CDR3 has 15 amino acids. Trimming took 2 bases from V and 6 from J, leaving 16 bases between them. CDR3 region: CASSVDDGVRDTQYF. The CDR3 DNA follows: TGTGCCAGCAGCGTTGATGACGGCGTGAGGGATACGCAGTATTTT.

The chain employs TRBV7-3 and TRBJ2-1; TRBD2 is a possible D gene (6 bases). Trimming removed 6 bases from V and 2 bases from J, with 14 bases in between. The length of the CDR3 is 15 residues. Germline values: CDR1 SGHTA, CDR2 FQGTGA. CDR3 nucleotide sequence: TGTGCCAGCAGTAAGGGGACTTCGGCCTACAATGAGCAGTTCTTC. It specifies CASSKGTSAYNEQFF.

The chain has TRBV7-9 and TRBJ2-7; D remains unclear. CDR1 and CDR2 (germline): SEHNR, FQNEAQ (reference sequence). This CDR3 comprises 13 residues. Trimming took off 1 base at V and 3 bases at J, with 7 bases between the two ends. The CDR3 protein is CASSLGVDYEQYF. The CDR3 region has the DNA TGTGCCAGCAGCTTAGGAGTGGACTACGAGCAGTACTTC. Full variable domain (rest looked up from reference TRBV7-9 and TRBJ2-7): DTGVSQNPRHKITKRGQNVTFRCDPISEHNRLYWYRQTLGQGPEFLTYFQNEAQLEKSRLLSDRFSAERPKGSFSTLEIQRTEQGDSAMYLCASSLGVDYEQYFGPGTRLTVT.

This chain uses TRBV7-8 with TRBJ1-2; the match to TRBD1 covers 8 bases. J was trimmed by 3 bases and V by 4 bases; bases with no gene match: 10. Germline CDR1 SGHVS, CDR2 FQNEAQ. This CDR3 region has 16 residues. The CDR3 sequence: CASSSLGGQGDYGYTF. CDR3 nucleotide sequence: TGTGCCAGCAGCTCCCTAGGAGGACAGGGAGACTATGGCTACACCTTC.

V usage is TRBV27 and J usage is TRBJ2-6; D is unresolved. This CDR3 comprises 13 residues. V was trimmed by 1 base and J by 4 bases, leaving 2 bases between them. Germline lookup yields CDR1 MNHEY and CDR2 SMNVEV (reference sequence). The CDR3 coding sequence is TGTGCCAGCAGTTTATTAGGGGCCAACGTCCTGACTTTC. This translates into CASSLLGANVLTF.

V usage is TRBV28 and J usage is TRBJ2-7; TRBD1 matches 8 bases. Germline V gives CDR1 MDHEN, CDR2 SYDVKM. The CDR3 sequence is 15 residues long. The V and J ends lost 7 bases and 2 bases, in that order; junction bases with no gene match: 10. CDR3 region: CASTTPGQETYEQYF. The CDR3 nucleotides read TGTGCCAGCACCACTCCGGGACAGGAGACCTACGAGCAGTACTTC.

This rearrangement joins TRBV5-4 to TRBJ2-7; TRBD2 matches at 8 bases. V was pared by 4 bases and J by 0 bases, with 6 bases of the junction left unmatched. There are 15 residues in the CDR3. Germline CDR1 reads SGHNT; CDR2 reads YYREEE (reference sequence). CDR3 residues: CASSPTSGSSYEQYF. CDR3 nucleotides: TGTGCCAGCAGCCCCACTAGCGGTAGCTCCTACGAGCAGTACTTC.

The DNA for the CDR3 is TGTGCCAGCAGCCAGCCCCTCGACAGTTTCGGGGGAGATACGCAGTATTTT. Amino acids: CASSQPLDSFGGDTQYF. The chain links TRBV7-9 to TRBJ2-3; TRBD2 is a possible D gene (6 bases). Germline CDR1 reads SEHNR; CDR2 reads FQNEAQ (reference sequence). This CDR3 comprises 17 residues. V lost 5 bases, J lost 5 bases, and 23 bases lay in between.

The chain joins TRBV2 to TRBJ1-5, with D unclear. This CDR3 contains 14 residues. Germline CDR1 SNHLY, CDR2 FYNNEI. Trimming took 0 bases from V and 9 from J, leaving 12 bases between them. The CDR3 loop is CASSEALGLGPQHF. The DNA of the CDR3 is TGTGCCAGCAGTGAAGCGCTGGGTCTCGGGCCCCAGCATTTT.

This clone has only a few counts. The J gene is TRBJ1-1, the V gene TRBV11-2, with D unclear. Germline assignment: CDR1 SGHAT and CDR2 FQNNGV. Between the trimmed V and J ends, which lost 0 bases and 1 base, there was a span of 3 bases. This CDR3 spans 13 amino acids. The CDR3 DNA sequence: TGTGCCAGCAGCTTAGATGGGAACACTGAAGCTTTCTTT. This translates into CASSLDGNTEAFF.